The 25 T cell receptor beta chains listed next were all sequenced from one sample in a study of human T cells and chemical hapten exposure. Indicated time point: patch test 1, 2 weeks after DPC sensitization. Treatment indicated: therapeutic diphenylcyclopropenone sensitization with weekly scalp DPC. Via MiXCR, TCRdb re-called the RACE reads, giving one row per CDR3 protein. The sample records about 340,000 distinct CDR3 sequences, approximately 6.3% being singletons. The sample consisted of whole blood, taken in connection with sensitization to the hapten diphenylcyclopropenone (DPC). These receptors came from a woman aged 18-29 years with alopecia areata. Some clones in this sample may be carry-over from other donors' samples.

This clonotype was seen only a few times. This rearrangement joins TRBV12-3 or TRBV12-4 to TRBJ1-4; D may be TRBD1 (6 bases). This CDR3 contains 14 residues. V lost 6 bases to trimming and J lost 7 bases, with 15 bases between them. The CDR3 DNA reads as TGTGCCAGCAGCCGGGACACCCGGGGTGAAAAACTGTTTTTT. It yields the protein CASSRDTRGEKLFF.

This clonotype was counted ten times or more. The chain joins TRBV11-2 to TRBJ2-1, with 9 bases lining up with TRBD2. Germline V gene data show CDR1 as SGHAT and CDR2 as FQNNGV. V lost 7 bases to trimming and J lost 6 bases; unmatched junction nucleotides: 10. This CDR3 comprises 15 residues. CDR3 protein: CASTTIASGINEQFF. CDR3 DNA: TGTGCCAGCACGACCATAGCTAGCGGGATCAATGAGCAGTTCTTC.

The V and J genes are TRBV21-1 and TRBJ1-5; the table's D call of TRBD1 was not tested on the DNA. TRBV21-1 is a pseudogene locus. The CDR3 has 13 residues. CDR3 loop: CANKDRPYRPQHF. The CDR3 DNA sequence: TGTGCCAATAAAGACAGACCCTATCGGCCCCAGCATTTT.

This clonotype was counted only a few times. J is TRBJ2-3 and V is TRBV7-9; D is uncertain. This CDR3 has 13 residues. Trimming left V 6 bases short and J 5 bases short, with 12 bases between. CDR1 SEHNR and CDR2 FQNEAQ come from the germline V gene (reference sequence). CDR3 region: CASRPDSQDTQYF. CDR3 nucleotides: TGTGCCAGCAGACCAGACTCCCAAGATACGCAGTATTTT.

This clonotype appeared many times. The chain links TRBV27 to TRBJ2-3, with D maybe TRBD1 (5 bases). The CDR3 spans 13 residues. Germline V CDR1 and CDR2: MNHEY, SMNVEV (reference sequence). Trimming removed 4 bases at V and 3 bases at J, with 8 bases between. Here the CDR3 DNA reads TGTGCCAGCAGTTCCGGACAAACAGATACGCAGTATTTT. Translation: CASSSGQTDTQYF.

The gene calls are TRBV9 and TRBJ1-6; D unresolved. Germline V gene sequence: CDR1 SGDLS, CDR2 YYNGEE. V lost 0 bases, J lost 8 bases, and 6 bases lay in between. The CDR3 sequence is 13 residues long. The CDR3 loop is CASSVVEDSPLHF. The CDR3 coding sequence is TGTGCCAGCAGCGTAGTGGAGGATTCACCCCTCCACTTT.

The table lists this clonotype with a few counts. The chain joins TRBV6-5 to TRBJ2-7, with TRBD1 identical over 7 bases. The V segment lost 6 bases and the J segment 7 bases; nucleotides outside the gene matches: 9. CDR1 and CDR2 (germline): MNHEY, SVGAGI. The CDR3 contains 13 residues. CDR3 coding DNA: TGTGCCAGCAGCTCCGGGACAGAACGAGAGCAGTACTTC. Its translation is CASSSGTEREQYF.

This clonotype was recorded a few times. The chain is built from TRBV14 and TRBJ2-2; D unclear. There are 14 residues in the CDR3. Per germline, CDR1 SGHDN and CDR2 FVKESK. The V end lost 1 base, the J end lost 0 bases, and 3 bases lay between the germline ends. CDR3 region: CASSQVANTGELFF. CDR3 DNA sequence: TGTGCCAGCAGCCAAGTAGCGAACACCGGGGAGCTGTTTTTT. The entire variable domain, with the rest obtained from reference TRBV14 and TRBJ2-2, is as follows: EAGVTQFPSHSVIEKGQTVTLRCDPISGHDNLYWYRRVMGKEIKFLLHFVKESKQDESGMPNNRFLAERTGGTYSTLKVQPAELEDSGVYFCASSQVANTGELFFGEGSRLTVL.

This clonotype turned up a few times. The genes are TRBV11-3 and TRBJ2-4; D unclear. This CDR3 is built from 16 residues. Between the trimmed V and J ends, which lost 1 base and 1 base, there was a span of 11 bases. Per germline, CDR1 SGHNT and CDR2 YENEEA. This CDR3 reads CASSLGGGSAKNIQYF. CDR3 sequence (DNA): TGTGCCAGCAGCTTAGGTGGTGGTAGTGCCAAAAACATTCAGTACTTC.

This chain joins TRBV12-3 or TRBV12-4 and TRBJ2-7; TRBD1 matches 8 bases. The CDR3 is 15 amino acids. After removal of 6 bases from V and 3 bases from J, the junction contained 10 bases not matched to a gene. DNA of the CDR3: TGTGCCAGCAGCTCACAGGGGGATTCTTTCTACGAGCAGTACTTC. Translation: CASSSQGDSFYEQYF.

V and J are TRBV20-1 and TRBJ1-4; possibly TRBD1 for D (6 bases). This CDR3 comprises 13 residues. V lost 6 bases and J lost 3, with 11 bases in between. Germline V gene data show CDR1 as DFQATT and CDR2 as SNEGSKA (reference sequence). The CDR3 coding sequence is TGCAGTGCCGCCGGGACACCTAATGAAAAACTGTTTTTT. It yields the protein CSAAGTPNEKLFF.

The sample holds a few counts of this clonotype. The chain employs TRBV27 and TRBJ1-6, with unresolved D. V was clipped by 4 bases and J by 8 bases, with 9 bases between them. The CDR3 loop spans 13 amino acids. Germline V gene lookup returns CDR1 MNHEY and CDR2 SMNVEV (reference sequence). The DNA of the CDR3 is TGTGCCAGCAGTTCCGTTTATTATTCACCCCTCCACTTT. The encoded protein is CASSSVYYSPLHF.

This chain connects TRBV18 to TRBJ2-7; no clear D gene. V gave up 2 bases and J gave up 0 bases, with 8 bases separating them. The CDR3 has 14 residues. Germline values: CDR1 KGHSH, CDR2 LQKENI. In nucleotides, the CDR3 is TGTGCCAGCTCACCAGCCAGGAACTCCTACGAGCAGTACTTC. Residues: CASSPARNSYEQYF. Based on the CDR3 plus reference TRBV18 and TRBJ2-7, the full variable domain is NAGVMQNPRHLVRRRGQEARLRCSPMKGHSHVYWYRQLPEEGLKFMVYLQKENIIDESGMPKERFSAEFPKEGPSILRIQQVVRGDSAAYFCASSPARNSYEQYFGPGTRLTVT.

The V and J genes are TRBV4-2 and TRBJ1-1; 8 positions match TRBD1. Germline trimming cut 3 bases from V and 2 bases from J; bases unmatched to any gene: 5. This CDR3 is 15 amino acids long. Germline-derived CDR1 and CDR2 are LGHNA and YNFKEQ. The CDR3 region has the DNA TGTGCCAGCAGCCACCTGGACAGGGAAAACACTGAAGCTTTCTTT. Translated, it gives CASSHLDRENTEAFF.

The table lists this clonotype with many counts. CDR3 DNA sequence: TGTGCCTATGACATCCTGAATTCACCCCTCCACTTT. Its translation: CAYDILNSPLHF. This chain connects TRBV7-9 to TRBJ1-6; D is unresolved. Between the trimmed V and J ends, which lost 11 bases and 7 bases, there was a span of 12 bases. This CDR3 has 12 amino acids. Germline V gene lookup returns CDR1 SEHNR and CDR2 FQNEAQ (reference sequence).

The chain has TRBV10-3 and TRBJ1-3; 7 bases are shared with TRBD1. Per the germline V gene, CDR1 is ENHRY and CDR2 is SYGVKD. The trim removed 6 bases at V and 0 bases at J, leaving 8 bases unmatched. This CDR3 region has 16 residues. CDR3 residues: CAIRPGTDPSGNTIYF. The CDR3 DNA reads TGTGCCATCAGACCCGGGACAGACCCCTCTGGAAACACCATATATTTT.

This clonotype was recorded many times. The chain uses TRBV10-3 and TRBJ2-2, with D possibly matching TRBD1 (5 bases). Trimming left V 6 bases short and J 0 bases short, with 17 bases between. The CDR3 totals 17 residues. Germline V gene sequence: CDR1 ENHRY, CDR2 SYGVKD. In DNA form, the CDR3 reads TGTGCCATCAGGAAGAGCTTACAGGACCCGAACACCGGGGAGCTGTTTTTT. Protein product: CAIRKSLQDPNTGELFF.

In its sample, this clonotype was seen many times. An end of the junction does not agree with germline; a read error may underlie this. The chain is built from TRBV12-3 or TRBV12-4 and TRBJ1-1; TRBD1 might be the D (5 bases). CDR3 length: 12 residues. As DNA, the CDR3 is TGTGCCAGCAGCTTAGGGGACACTGAAGCTTTCTTT. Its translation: CASSLGDTEAFF.

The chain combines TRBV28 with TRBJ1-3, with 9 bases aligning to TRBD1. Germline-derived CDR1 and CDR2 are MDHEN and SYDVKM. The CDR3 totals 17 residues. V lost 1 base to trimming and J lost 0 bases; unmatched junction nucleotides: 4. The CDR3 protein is CASSLYTGGSSGNTIYF. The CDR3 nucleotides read TGTGCCAGCAGTTTATATACAGGGGGCTCCTCTGGAAACACCATATATTTT. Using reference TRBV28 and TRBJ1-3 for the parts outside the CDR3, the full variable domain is DVKVTQSSRYLVKRTGEKVFLECVQDMDHENMFWYRQDPGLGLRLIYFSYDVKMKEKGDIPEGYSVSREKKERFSLILESASTNQTSMYLCASSLYTGGSSGNTIYFGEGSWLTVV.

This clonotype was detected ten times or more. The CDR3: CASSPPAGGVEKLFF. Written as DNA, the CDR3 is TGTGCCAGCAGCCCTCCGGCCGGAGGTGTAGAAAAACTGTTTTTT. The chain employs TRBV9 and TRBJ1-4; the D is unclear. The CDR3 covers 15 residues. Germline-derived CDR1 and CDR2 are SGDLS and YYNGEE. The V end lost 4 bases, the J end lost 8 bases, and 18 bases lay between the germline ends.

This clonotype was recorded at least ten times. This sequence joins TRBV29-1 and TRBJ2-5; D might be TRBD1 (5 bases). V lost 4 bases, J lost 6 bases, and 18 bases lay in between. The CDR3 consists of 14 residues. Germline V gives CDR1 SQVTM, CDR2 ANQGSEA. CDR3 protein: CSVGPQQASKTQYF. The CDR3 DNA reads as TGCAGCGTTGGCCCCCAACAGGCGTCAAAGACCCAGTACTTC.

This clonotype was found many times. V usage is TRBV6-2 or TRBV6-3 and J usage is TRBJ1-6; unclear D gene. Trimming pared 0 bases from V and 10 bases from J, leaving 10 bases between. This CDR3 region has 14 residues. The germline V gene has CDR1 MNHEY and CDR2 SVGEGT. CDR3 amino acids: CASSYSILGSPLHF. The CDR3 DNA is TGTGCCAGCAGTTACTCGATTTTAGGCTCACCCCTCCACTTT.

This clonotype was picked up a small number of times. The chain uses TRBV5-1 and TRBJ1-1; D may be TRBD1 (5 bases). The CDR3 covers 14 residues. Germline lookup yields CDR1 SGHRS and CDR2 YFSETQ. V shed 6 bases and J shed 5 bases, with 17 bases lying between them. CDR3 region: CASTPTGGRTEAFF. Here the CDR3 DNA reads TGCGCCAGCACCCCCACAGGCGGGCGGACTGAAGCTTTCTTT.

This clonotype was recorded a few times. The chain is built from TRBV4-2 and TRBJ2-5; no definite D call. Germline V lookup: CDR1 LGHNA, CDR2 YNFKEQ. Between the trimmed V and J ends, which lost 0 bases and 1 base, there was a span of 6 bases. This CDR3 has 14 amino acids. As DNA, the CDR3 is TGTGCCAGCAGCCAAGAATACTCCCAAGAGACCCAGTACTTC. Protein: CASSQEYSQETQYF.

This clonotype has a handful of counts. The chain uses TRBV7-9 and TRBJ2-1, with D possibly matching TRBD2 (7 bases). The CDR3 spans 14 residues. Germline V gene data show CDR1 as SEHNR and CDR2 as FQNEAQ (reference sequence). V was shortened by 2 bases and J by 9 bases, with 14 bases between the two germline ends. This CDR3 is CASSLRRGASEQFF. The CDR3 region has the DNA TGTGCCAGCAGCTTAAGACGGGGGGCGAGTGAGCAGTTCTTC.